The 9 T cell receptor beta chains below were found in one sample sequenced in a study of beta chain features in type 1 diabetes. Every isolated RNA sample was fully reverse transcribed, so sequencing captured expressed TCRB transcripts. The table came from immunoSEQ multiplex PCR; TCRdb's copy has only in-frame clones and leaves some out. The sample carries 900,000 or so clones, under 20% recorded once. Sequencing was carried out using naive CD4+ T cells from blood. The source of these receptors is a woman aged 18-30 years in good health.

The chain has TRBV18 and TRBJ2-7, with 9 bases aligning to TRBD2. The V segment lost 5 bases and the J segment 3 bases; nucleotides outside the gene matches: 2. The V gene's germline CDR1 is KGHSH and CDR2 LQKENI. This CDR3 is built from 13 residues. In DNA, the CDR3 is TGTGCCAGCTCAATTAGCGGGAGCTACGAGCAGTACTTC. Its translation is CASSISGSYEQYF.

The rearrangement joins TRBV4-1 to TRBJ2-5; D possibly matches TRBD1 or TRBD2 (5 bases each). Trimming removed 2 bases from V and 4 bases from J, with 11 bases in between. Germline V gene sequence: CDR1 MGHRA, CDR2 YSYEKL. The CDR3 is made up of 14 amino acids. The CDR3 DNA sequence: TGCGCCAGCAGCCAAAACCCCGGGACAGAGACCCAGTACTTC. It encodes CASSQNPGTETQYF.

This clone has a handful of counts. The chain couples TRBV2 to TRBJ2-5; 8 nucleotides line up with TRBD2. The CDR3 totals 17 residues. Germline V gene sequence: CDR1 SNHLY, CDR2 FYNNEI. Trimming at V came to 8 bases and at J to 0 bases, leaving 14 bases not matched to a gene. The DNA for the CDR3 is TGTGCCAGCGCCCGTCGACCGGTAGCGGGGAACCAAGAGACCCAGTACTTC. It yields the protein CASARRPVAGNQETQYF. Looking up the rest from reference TRBV2 and TRBJ2-5 gives the full variable domain: EPEVTQTPSHQVTQMGQEVILRCVPISNHLYFYWYRQILGQKVEFLVSFYNNEISEKSEIFDDQFSVERPDGSNFTLKIRSTKLEDSAMYFCASARRPVAGNQETQYFGPGTRLLVL.

V and J are TRBV11-1 and TRBJ2-1; TRBD2 matches 10 bases. CDR3 length equals 15 residues. Germline CDR1 and CDR2: SGHAT and FQDESV (reference sequence). Trimming removed 5 bases from V and 6 bases from J; junction bases left unmatched: 7. The CDR3 protein is CASSDSGRAANEQFF. CDR3 DNA: TGTGCCAGCAGCGACAGCGGGAGGGCGGCCAATGAGCAGTTCTTC.

The chain recombines TRBV9 with TRBJ2-3, with D possibly matching TRBD1 (6 bases). The CDR3 runs to 13 residues. Germline-derived CDR1 and CDR2 are SGDLS and YYNGEE. The V and J ends lost 4 bases and 8 bases respectively, with 14 bases between them. The CDR3 nucleotides read TGTGCCAGCAGCCCAGGGGAAGAGGCTACGCAGTATTTT. Protein product: CASSPGEEATQYF.

The rearrangement joins TRBV6-5 to TRBJ2-7; no reliable D call. Between the trimmed V and J ends, which lost 5 bases and 6 bases, there was a span of 11 bases. Germline assignment: CDR1 MNHEY and CDR2 SVGAGI. CDR3 size: 12 residues. In nucleotides, the CDR3 is TGTGCCAGCAGTGTCAGCAAGGGCGAGCAGTACTTC. Its protein is CASSVSKGEQYF.

Concerning this clone: Germline is not matched at one junction end, which may reflect a read error. This sequence joins TRBV11-3 and TRBJ2-5, with TRBD2 identical over 13 bases. CDR1 is SGHNT and CDR2 is YENEEA in the germline V gene. CDR3 length: 12 residues. The CDR3 loop is CASSPQLAGGDF. The CDR3, as DNA: TGTGCCAGCAGCCCTCAACTAGCGGGAGGGGACTTC.

This clone was observed a handful of times. The genes are TRBV4-2 and TRBJ2-1; 8 bases match TRBD2. With 5 bases clipped from V and 10 bases from J, the junction kept 7 bases outside the gene matches. The V gene's germline CDR1 is LGHNA and CDR2 YNFKEQ. CDR3 length: 13 amino acids. The CDR3 DNA reads TGTGCCAGCAGCGGGCGAGCGGGGGAGGAGCAGTTCTTC. Its translation: CASSGRAGEEQFF.

The chain uses TRBV5-1 and TRBJ2-7; 9 nucleotides agree with TRBD2. J was trimmed by 0 bases and V by 1 base; bases with no gene match: 5. Germline CDR1 SGHRS, CDR2 YFSETQ. The CDR3 loop spans 16 amino acids. As DNA, the CDR3 is TGCGCCAGCAGCTTGCCTAGCGGGGCGAGCTCCTACGAGCAGTACTTC. This codes for CASSLPSGASSYEQYF.